This T cell receptor (beta chain) was sequenced during a study of neurological immune-mediated disorders. V lost 4 bases and J 8 bases, leaving 21 bases between the germline ends. From germline, CDR1 is SGDLS and CDR2 YYNGEE. CDR3 size: 16 residues. TCRdb itself ran the 5' RACE reads through MiXCR, one entry per CDR3 protein. This table has roughly 100,000 distinct CDR3 sequences, 3.5% appearing once. The sequencing input was PBMCs. This clonotype was sampled from a woman aged 18 to 35 with multiple sclerosis. The chain has TRBV9 and TRBJ2-2; tentatively, D is TRBD2 (6 bases). The CDR3 region has the DNA TGTGCCAGCAGCTTTGGGCTAGCGAGACGAGGAGGGGAGCTGTTTTTT. Residues: CASSFGLARRGGELFF.